This entry lists 10 T cell receptor beta chains sequenced from one sample in a study of blood T cell repertoires in COVID-19 (dated by TCRdb to about 2020). The library was produced with the immunoSEQ multiplex PCR assay. Sourced from immuneACCESS, this table was stored by TCRdb with only in-frame sequences that have V and J called. A share of the clones is absent; for the studies checked, an unresolved V gene accounts for under half, and the remainder has no known explanation. For this sample there are 220,000 or so clones; roughly 80% appear just once. The ten largest clones represent about 1.3% of the sample. Sequencing was carried out using PBMCs or T cells enriched from blood (not recorded which). The receptors were sampled from a woman in her 40s with acute COVID-19.

The V and J genes are TRBV19 and TRBJ2-3; perhaps TRBD2 as D (6 bases). The CDR3 runs 14 residues. The germline V gene encodes CDR1 LNHDA and CDR2 SQIVND (reference sequence). The ends were cut back, 6 bases at V and 8 bases at J, with 18 bases in the middle. In nucleotides, the CDR3 is TGTGCCAGTAGACCGGGACGCGGGGTCCCTACGCAGTATTTT. This gives the protein CASRPGRGVPTQYF.

The chain carries TRBV7-6 and TRBJ2-1, with a possible D match to TRBD1 (5 bases). Between the trimmed V and J ends, which lost 3 bases and 7 bases, there was a span of 10 bases. The germline V gene encodes CDR1 SGHVS and CDR2 FNYEAQ. The CDR3 sequence is 13 residues long. CDR3 residues: CASSLTTGNEQFF. CDR3 coding DNA: TGTGCCAGCAGCTTGACCACAGGTAATGAGCAGTTCTTC.

The V gene is TRBV18, the J gene TRBJ1-4; possibly TRBD1 for D (6 bases). Looked up from germline, CDR1 is KGHSH and CDR2 is LQKENI. The V and J ends lost 6 bases and 7 bases respectively, with 12 bases between them. The length of the CDR3 is 13 residues. Here the CDR3 reads CASSRGPSEKLFF. In nucleotides, the CDR3 is TGTGCCAGCTCGCGGGGGCCGAGTGAAAAACTGTTTTTT.

The chain is built from TRBV3-1 (or the pseudogene TRBV3-2) and TRBJ1-2, with unresolved D. V was pared by 4 bases and J by 8 bases, with 14 bases between. Germline V CDR1 and CDR2: LGHDT, YNNKEL (reference sequence). This CDR3 has 13 amino acids. The CDR3 reads CASSRRWGGGYTF. The CDR3 nucleotides are TGTGCCAGCAGCCGTCGGTGGGGAGGCGGCTACACCTTC.

The chain has TRBV14 and TRBJ1-3, with D possibly being TRBD1 (6 bases). The germline V gene encodes CDR1 SGHDN and CDR2 FVKESK. CDR3 length: 15 amino acids. The V and J ends lost 2 bases and 2 bases respectively, with 10 bases between them. The CDR3 region has the DNA TGTGCCAGCAGCCAACAGGGGATCCCTGGAAACACCATATATTTT. Its translation: CASSQQGIPGNTIYF.

The chain uses TRBV2 and TRBJ2-5; no firm D call. The CDR3 sequence is 15 residues long. Trimming pared 7 bases from V and 4 bases from J, leaving 19 bases between. Germline V gene sequence: CDR1 SNHLY, CDR2 FYNNEI. The CDR3 here is CASTVQAASRETQYF. CDR3 coding DNA: TGTGCCAGCACCGTCCAAGCCGCCTCAAGAGAGACCCAGTACTTC. The variable domain in full, with the rest retrieved from reference TRBV2 and TRBJ2-5, is EPEVTQTPSHQVTQMGQEVILRCVPISNHLYFYWYRQILGQKVEFLVSFYNNEISEKSEIFDDQFSVERPDGSNFTLKIRSTKLEDSAMYFCASTVQAASRETQYFGPGTRLLVL.

This rearrangement joins TRBV6-1 to TRBJ1-1; D possibly corresponds to TRBD1 (6 bases). CDR3 size: 12 residues. The germline gives CDR1 MNHNS, CDR2 SASEGT. V was pared by 3 bases and J by 9 bases, with 11 bases between. Here the CDR3 DNA reads TGTGCCAGCAGTGAGGGGGGGCCAAAAGCTTTCTTT. Protein sequence: CASSEGGPKAFF.

The count of this clone is one. This chain links TRBV4-2 with TRBJ2-4; TRBD2 agrees at 10 bases. The CDR3 is made up of 15 amino acids. From germline, CDR1 is LGHNA and CDR2 YNFKEQ. V shed 4 bases and J 6 bases; nucleotides not matched to a gene: 6. The CDR3, as DNA: TGTGCCAGCAGCCCCTTAGCGGGGGGCCCAAACATTCAGTACTTC. Translation gives CASSPLAGGPNIQYF.

This rearrangement joins TRBV28 to TRBJ1-2; D not certain. CDR1 and CDR2 from the germline V gene are MDHEN and SYDVKM. Trimming shortened V by 2 bases and J by 0 bases, and 19 bases separated the two germline ends. The CDR3 has 18 residues. CDR3 in DNA: TGTGCCAGCAGTTTAGCTCGGCGGGGTGGCCGAGCTAACTATGGCTACACCTTC. Amino acid sequence: CASSLARRGGRANYGYTF.

This chain connects TRBV6-5 to TRBJ2-2; the match to TRBD2 covers 10 bases. Germline V gene sequence: CDR1 MNHEY, CDR2 SVGAGI. Trimming removed 6 bases from V and 7 bases from J; junction bases left unmatched: 8. The CDR3 extends over 15 amino acids. In DNA, the CDR3 is TGTGCCAGCAGGAAGCCAGCGGGGGGGCGCGGGGAGCTGTTTTTT. Amino acid sequence: CASRKPAGGRGELFF.